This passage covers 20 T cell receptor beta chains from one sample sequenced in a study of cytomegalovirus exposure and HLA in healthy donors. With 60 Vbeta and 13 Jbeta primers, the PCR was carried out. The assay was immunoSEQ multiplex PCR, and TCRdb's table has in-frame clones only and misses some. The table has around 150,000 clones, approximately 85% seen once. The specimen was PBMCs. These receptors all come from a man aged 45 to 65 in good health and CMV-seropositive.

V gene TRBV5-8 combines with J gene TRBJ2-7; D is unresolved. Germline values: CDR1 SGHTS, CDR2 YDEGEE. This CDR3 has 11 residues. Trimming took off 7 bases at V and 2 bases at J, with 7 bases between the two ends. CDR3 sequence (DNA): TGTGCCAGCGTTCGAGCCTACGAGCAGTACTTC. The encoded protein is CASVRAYEQYF.

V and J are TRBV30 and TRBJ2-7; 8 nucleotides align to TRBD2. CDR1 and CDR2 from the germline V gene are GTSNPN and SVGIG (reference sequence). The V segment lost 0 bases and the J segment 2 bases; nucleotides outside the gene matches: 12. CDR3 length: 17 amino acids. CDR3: CAWSVPDAGGLPYEQYF. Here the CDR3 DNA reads TGTGCCTGGAGTGTACCAGATGCGGGAGGTCTCCCCTACGAGCAGTACTTC.

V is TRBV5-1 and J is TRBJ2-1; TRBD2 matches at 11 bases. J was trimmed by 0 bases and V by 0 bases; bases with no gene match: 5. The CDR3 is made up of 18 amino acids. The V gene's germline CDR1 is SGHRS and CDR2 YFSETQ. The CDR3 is CASSLVLAGGLSYNEQFF. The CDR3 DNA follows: TGCGCCAGCAGCTTGGTCCTAGCGGGAGGCCTCTCCTACAATGAGCAGTTCTTC.

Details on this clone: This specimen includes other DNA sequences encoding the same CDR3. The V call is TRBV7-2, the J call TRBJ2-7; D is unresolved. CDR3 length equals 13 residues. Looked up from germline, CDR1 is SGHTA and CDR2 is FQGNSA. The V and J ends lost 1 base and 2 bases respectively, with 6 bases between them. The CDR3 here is CASSLVVPYEQYF. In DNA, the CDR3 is TGTGCCAGCAGCTTAGTAGTTCCCTACGAGCAGTACTTC.

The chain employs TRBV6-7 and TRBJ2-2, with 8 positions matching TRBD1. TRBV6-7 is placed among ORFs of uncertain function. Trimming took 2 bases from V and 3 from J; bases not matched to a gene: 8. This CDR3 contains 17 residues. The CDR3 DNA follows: TGTGCCAGCAGTTACAGGGGCCAGGGACAGGACACCGGGGAGCTGTTTTTT. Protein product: CASSYRGQGQDTGELFF.

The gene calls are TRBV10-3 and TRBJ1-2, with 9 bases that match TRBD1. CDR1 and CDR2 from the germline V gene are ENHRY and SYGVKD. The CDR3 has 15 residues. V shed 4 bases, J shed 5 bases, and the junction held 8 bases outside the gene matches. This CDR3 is CAISGTGGAGYGYTF. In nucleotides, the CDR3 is TGTGCCATCAGTGGAACAGGGGGCGCTGGGTATGGCTACACCTTC.

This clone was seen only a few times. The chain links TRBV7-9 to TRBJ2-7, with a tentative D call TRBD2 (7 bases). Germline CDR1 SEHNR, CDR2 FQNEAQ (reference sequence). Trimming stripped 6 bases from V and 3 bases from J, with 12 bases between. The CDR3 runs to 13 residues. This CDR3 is CASREGGGYEQYF. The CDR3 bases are TGTGCCAGCAGAGAGGGGGGGGGCTACGAGCAGTACTTC.

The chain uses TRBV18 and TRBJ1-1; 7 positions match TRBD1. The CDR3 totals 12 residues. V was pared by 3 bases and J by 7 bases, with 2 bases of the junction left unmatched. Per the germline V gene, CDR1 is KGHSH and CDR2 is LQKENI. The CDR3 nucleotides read TGTGCCAGCTCACCCGGGGACAGTGAAGCTTTCTTT. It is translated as CASSPGDSEAFF.

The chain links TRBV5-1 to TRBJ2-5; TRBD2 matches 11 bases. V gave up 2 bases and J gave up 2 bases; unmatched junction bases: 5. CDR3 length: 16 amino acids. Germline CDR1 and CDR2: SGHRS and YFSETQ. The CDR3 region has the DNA TGCGCCAGCAGCTTCGGGACTAGCGGACCTCAAGAGACCCAGTACTTC. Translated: CASSFGTSGPQETQYF.

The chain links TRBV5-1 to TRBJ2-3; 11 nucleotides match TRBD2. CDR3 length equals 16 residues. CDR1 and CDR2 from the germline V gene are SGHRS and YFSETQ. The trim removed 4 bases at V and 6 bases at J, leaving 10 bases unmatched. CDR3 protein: CASSPGGVAGGDTQYF. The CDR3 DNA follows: TGCGCCAGCAGCCCAGGAGGTGTAGCGGGAGGGGATACGCAGTATTTT.

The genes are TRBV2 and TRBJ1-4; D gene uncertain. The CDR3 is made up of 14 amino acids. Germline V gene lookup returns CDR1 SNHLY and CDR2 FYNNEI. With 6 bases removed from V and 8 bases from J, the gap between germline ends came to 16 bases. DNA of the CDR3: TGTGCCAGCAGCCCCGGACTCACGGGGGAAAAACTGTTTTTT. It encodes CASSPGLTGEKLFF.

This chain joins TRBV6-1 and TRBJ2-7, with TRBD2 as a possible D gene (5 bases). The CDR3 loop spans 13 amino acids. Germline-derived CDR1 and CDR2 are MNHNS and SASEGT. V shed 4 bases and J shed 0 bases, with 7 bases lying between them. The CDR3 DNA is TGTGCCAGCAGTGTCCGGGACTCCTACGAGCAGTACTTC. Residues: CASSVRDSYEQYF.

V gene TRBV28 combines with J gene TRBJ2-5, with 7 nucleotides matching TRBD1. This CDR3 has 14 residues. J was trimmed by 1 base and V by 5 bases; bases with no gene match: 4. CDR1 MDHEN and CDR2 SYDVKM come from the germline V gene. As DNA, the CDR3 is TGTGCCAGCAGTCGATGGGACAGCCAAGAGACCCAGTACTTC. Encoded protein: CASSRWDSQETQYF.

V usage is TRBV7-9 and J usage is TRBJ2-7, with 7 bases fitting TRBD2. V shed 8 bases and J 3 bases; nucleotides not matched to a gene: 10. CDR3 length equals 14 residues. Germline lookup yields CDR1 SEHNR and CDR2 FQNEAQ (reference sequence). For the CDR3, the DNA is TGTGCCAGCTCACACACTAGCGTGCTCTACGAGCAGTACTTC. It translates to CASSHTSVLYEQYF.

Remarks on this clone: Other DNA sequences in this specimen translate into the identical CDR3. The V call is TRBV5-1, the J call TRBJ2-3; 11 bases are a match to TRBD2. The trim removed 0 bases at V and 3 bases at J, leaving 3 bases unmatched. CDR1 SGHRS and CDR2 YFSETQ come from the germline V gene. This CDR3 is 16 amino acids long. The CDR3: CASSLELAGGTDTQYF. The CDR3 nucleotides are TGCGCCAGCAGCTTGGAGTTAGCGGGAGGGACAGATACGCAGTATTTT.

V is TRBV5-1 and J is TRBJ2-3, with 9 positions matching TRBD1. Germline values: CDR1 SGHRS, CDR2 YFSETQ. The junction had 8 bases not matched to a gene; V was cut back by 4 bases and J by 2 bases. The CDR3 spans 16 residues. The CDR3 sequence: CASSGGQGPSTDTQYF. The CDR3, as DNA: TGCGCCAGCAGCGGCGGACAGGGGCCCTCCACAGATACGCAGTATTTT.

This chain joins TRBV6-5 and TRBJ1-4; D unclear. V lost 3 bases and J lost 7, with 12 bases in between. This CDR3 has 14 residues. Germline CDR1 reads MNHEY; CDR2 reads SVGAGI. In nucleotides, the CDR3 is TGTGCCAGCAGTTATCACGGCGGGAGTGAAAAACTGTTTTTT. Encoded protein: CASSYHGGSEKLFF.

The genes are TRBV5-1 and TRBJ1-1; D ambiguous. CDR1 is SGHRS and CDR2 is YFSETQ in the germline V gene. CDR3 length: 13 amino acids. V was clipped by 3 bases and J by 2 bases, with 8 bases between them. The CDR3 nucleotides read TGCGCCAGCAGCTCGCAGGATAACACTGAAGCTTTCTTT. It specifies CASSSQDNTEAFF.

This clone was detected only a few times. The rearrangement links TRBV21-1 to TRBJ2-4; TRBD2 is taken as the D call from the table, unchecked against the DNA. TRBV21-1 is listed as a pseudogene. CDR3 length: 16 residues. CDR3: CASSTASGKGKNIQYF. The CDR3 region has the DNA TGTGCCAGCAGCACCGCGAGCGGGAAGGGCAAAAACATTCAGTACTTC.

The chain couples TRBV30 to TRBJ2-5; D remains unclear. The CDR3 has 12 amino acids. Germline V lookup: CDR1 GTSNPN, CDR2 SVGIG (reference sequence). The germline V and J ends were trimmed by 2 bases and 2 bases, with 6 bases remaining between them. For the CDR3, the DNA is TGTGCCTGGAGTTCTAAACAAGAGACCCAGTACTTC. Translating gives CAWSSKQETQYF.